These T cell receptor beta chains were read from a single sample in a study of T cell responses to AZD1222 COVID-19 vaccine. TCRdb's copy holds only in-frame clones and misses some; the assay was immunoSEQ multiplex PCR. The sample includes 100,000 to 120,000 clones, just under 95% of them seen just once. The sequencing here drew on peripheral blood, taken 28 days after the second AZD1222 dose. The receptor set was obtained from an adult who received the AZD1222 COVID-19 vaccine. Each CDR3 is given with its conserved first and last residue. Fields, in order: J gene, V gene, clone size, D gene, CDR3 protein, CDR3 DNA. A D gene is named only where the DNA matches it firmly. Part of the rows lack a size; the others show once, few, many or a class for expanded clones.

J gene: TRBJ2-3; V gene: TRBV20-1; clone size: NA; D gene: NA; CDR3 protein: CSARASMSSAF; CDR3 DNA: TGCAGTGCTAGAGCCTCAATGAGCAGCGCTTTT
J gene: TRBJ2-3; V gene: TRBV4-1; clone size: NA; D gene: NA; CDR3 protein: CASSHPPDPTDTQYF; CDR3 DNA: TGCGCCAGCAGCCACCCTCCAGACCCGACAGATACGCAGTATTTT
J gene: TRBJ1-2; V gene: TRBV3-1/TRBV3-2; clone size: NA; D gene: TRBD1; CDR3 protein: CASSTGTANYGYTF; CDR3 DNA: TGTGCCAGCAGCACAGGGACAGCTAACTATGGCTACACCTTC
J gene: TRBJ2-5; V gene: TRBV29-1; clone size: NA; D gene: NA; CDR3 protein: CSQGTTQETQYF; CDR3 DNA: TGCAGTCAGGGGACCACCCAAGAGACCCAGTACTTC
J gene: TRBJ1-2; V gene: TRBV24-1; clone size: NA; D gene: NA; CDR3 protein: CATSDPSRGGPAGGYTF; CDR3 DNA: TGTGCCACCAGTGATCCCTCCCGAGGGGGTCCCGCGGGGGGCTACACCTTC
J gene: TRBJ2-7; V gene: TRBV11-2; clone size: NA; D gene: NA; CDR3 protein: CASSLAVTYEQYF; CDR3 DNA: TGTGCCAGCAGCTTAGCCGTAACCTACGAGCAGTACTTC
J gene: TRBJ2-5; V gene: TRBV24-1; clone size: NA; D gene: TRBD2; CDR3 protein: CATSDNPGGYQETQYF; CDR3 DNA: TGTGCCACCAGTGATAACCCGGGGGGTTACCAAGAGACCCAGTACTTC
J gene: TRBJ1-1; V gene: TRBV25-1; clone size: NA; D gene: TRBD1; CDR3 protein: CASSEFGAGGNTEAFF; CDR3 DNA: TGTGCCAGCAGTGAATTTGGGGCAGGGGGAAACACTGAAGCTTTCTTT
J gene: TRBJ2-7; V gene: TRBV27; clone size: NA; D gene: TRBD2; CDR3 protein: CASSLWWASGGSYEQYF; CDR3 DNA: TGTGCCAGCAGTTTATGGTGGGCTAGCGGGGGCTCCTACGAGCAGTACTTC
J gene: TRBJ2-5; V gene: TRBV4-2; clone size: NA; D gene: TRBD1; CDR3 protein: CASSQDRGLEGTQYF; CDR3 DNA: TGTGCCAGCAGCCAGGACAGGGGCCTTGAGGGGACCCAGTACTTC
J gene: TRBJ2-2; V gene: TRBV9; clone size: NA; D gene: NA; CDR3 protein: CASSVVWQNTGELFF; CDR3 DNA: TGTGCCAGCAGCGTAGTCTGGCAGAACACCGGGGAGCTGTTTTTT
J gene: TRBJ1-2; V gene: TRBV2; clone size: once; D gene: TRBD1; CDR3 protein: CASTVLRGNYGYTF; CDR3 DNA: TGTGCCAGCACGGTTCTCAGGGGGAACTATGGCTACACCTTC
J gene: TRBJ1-2; V gene: TRBV27; clone size: NA; D gene: NA; CDR3 protein: CASSQDRLNGYTF; CDR3 DNA: TGTGCCAGCAGCCAGGACCGATTAAATGGCTACACCTTC